This is a list of T cell receptor beta chains from one sample in a study of blood T cells in healthy people across ages. Using its own MiXCR run on the 5' RACE reads, TCRdb lists one record per CDR3 protein. The table lists fewer than 600,000 distinct CDR3 sequences, approximately 26% of them singletons. These same records also appear under a second study, on T cells of mothers and their children.

The material sequenced was blood. The receptors stem from a boy between 2 and 10 years old in good health. Both conserved end residues are part of each CDR3. The D gene is left open where the match is weak. Size values are once, few and many counts, or a class for expanded clones, and some rows have none.

TRBJ1-6,TRBD1,.,TRBV3-1,CASSQDRGWSPLHF,TGTGCCAGCAGCCAAGACAGGGGGTGGTCACCCCTCCACTTT
TRBJ1-3,.,.,TRBV3-1,CASSRGLPSSGNTIYF,TGTGCCAGCAGCCGCGGACTCCCATCCTCTGGAAACACCATATATTTT
TRBJ2-1,.,.,TRBV6-5,CASSYLGGHEQFF,TGTGCCAGCAGTTACTTAGGGGGTCATGAGCAGTTCTTC
TRBJ2-7,.,.,TRBV5-1,CASSFRVSSYEQYF,TGCGCCAGCAGCTTCCGAGTTAGCTCCTACGAGCAGTACTTC
TRBJ2-7,TRBD2,.,TRBV6-5,CASSVRGGPYEQYF,TGTGCCAGCAGTGTACGCGGGGGTCCCTACGAGCAGTACTTC
TRBJ1-2,TRBD1,.,TRBV3-1,CASSSRDRGAGYTF,TGTGCCAGCAGCTCCCGGGACAGGGGGGCTGGCTACACCTTC
TRBJ1-4,.,few,TRBV21-1,CASSKAPSRVSGLNEKLFF,TGTGCCAGCAGCAAAGCCCCAAGTCGCGTCAGTGGACTTAATGAAAAACTGTTTTTT
TRBJ2-3,TRBD2,.,TRBV20-1,CSASASGETDTQYF,TGCAGTGCTAGTGCTAGCGGAGAAACAGATACGCAGTATTTT
TRBJ2-7,TRBD1,few,TRBV20-1,CSARGIRGTGAVGTDSYEQYF,TGCAGTGCTAGAGGTATCAGGGGGACAGGGGCAGTTGGGACTGACTCCTACGAGCAGTACTTC
TRBJ2-1,.,.,TRBV29-1,CSVHRQNNEQFF,TGCAGCGTTCATAGACAGAACAATGAGCAGTTCTTC
TRBJ1-4,.,.,TRBV4-3,CASSPRQSNEKLFF,TGCGCCAGCAGCCCCCGACAATCTAATGAAAAACTGTTTTTT
TRBJ2-2,TRBD2,few,TRBV28,CATATSPLWELFF,TGTGCCACCGCGACTAGCCCCTTGTGGGAGCTGTTTTTT
TRBJ2-5,TRBD1,.,TRBV20-1,CSALPGQAQETQYF,TGCAGTGCACTGCCGGGACAGGCTCAAGAGACCCAGTACTTC
TRBJ2-3,.,few,TRBV9,CASAEDPKGWETQYF,TGTGCCAGCGCCGAGGACCCAAAAGGATGGGAGACGCAGTATTTT
TRBJ2-6,.,.,TRBV12-3/TRBV12-4,CASSFNGPWGHGISGANVLTF,TGTGCCAGCAGTTTTAATGGTCCTTGGGGACACGGAATTTCTGGGGCCAACGTCCTGACTTTC
TRBJ1-1,.,.,TRBV5-5,CASTRWGGNTEAFF,TGTGCCAGCACTCGGTGGGGGGGGAACACTGAAGCTTTCTTT
TRBJ1-1,TRBD1,.,TRBV3-1,CASSQSLTGGTEAFF,TGTGCCAGCAGCCAATCATTAACAGGGGGTACTGAAGCTTTCTTT
TRBJ2-7,.,.,TRBV5-1,CASSLGRSSSYEQYF,TGCGCCAGCAGCTTGGGCAGGTCCAGTTCCTACGAGCAGTACTTC
TRBJ2-3,.,few,TRBV3-1,CASSQDARDTQYF,TGTGCCAGCAGCCAAGATGCGCGGGATACGCAGTATTTT
TRBJ2-2,.,.,TRBV7-2,CASSLLGYAAGELFF,TGTGCCAGCAGCTTATTAGGGTATGCCGCCGGGGAGCTGTTTTTT
TRBJ2-3,.,.,TRBV20-1,CSARDTIAPEWQYF,TGCAGTGCTAGAGATACGATAGCGCCTGAGTGGCAGTATTTT
TRBJ2-7,.,few,TRBV4-1,CASSQGLDWDYEQYF,TGCGCCAGCAGCCAAGGCTTAGACTGGGACTACGAGCAGTACTTC
TRBJ2-3,.,.,TRBV20-1,CSARVTRPSTDTQYF,TGCAGTGCTAGAGTAACCCGACCTAGCACAGATACGCAGTATTTT
TRBJ2-1,TRBD2,.,TRBV11-1,CASGSGRDEQFF,TGTGCCAGCGGTAGCGGGAGAGACGAGCAGTTCTTC
TRBJ2-1,.,.,TRBV7-9,CASSVGATRGYNEQFF,TGTGCCAGCAGCGTGGGGGCGACGCGGGGATACAATGAGCAGTTCTTC
TRBJ2-5,TRBD2,.,TRBV30,CAWSRLAVQETQYF,TGTGCCTGGAGTCGGCTAGCGGTCCAAGAGACCCAGTACTTC
TRBJ2-3,.,.,TRBV7-7,CASSTDWTDTQYF,TGTGCCAGCAGCACGGACTGGACAGATACGCAGTATTTT
TRBJ2-1,TRBD2,.,TRBV9,CASSEEGLAGYNEQFF,TGTGCCAGCAGCGAAGAGGGACTAGCGGGTTACAATGAGCAGTTCTTC
TRBJ2-1,.,many,TRBV10-3,CAISAGDNEQFF,TGTGCCATCAGCGCAGGGGACAATGAGCAGTTCTTC
TRBJ2-3,TRBD2,many,TRBV5-8,CASSLAGGAPGLRADTQYF,TGTGCCAGCAGCTTGGCCGGGGGAGCCCCGGGACTAAGGGCAGATACGCAGTATTTT
TRBJ2-3,TRBD2,.,TRBV6-2/TRBV6-3,CASRTSGGLGSDTQYF,TGTGCCAGCAGGACTAGCGGGGGCCTTGGATCAGATACGCAGTATTTT
TRBJ2-7,.,few,TRBV6-5,CASSYLSGTPKDYEQYF,TGTGCCAGCAGTTACTTATCCGGGACCCCGAAAGACTACGAGCAGTACTTC
TRBJ2-5,.,few,TRBV11-2,CASSLSPRGLVETQYF,TGTGCCAGCAGCTTAAGTCCTCGGGGCTTAGTTGAGACCCAGTACTTC
TRBJ1-3,TRBD1,few,TRBV5-6,CASSPQTGSSGNTIYF,TGTGCCAGCAGCCCACAGACAGGGAGCTCTGGAAACACCATATATTTT
TRBJ2-7,TRBD2,.,TRBV3-1,CASSPGTSGFLLYEQYF,TGTGCCAGCAGCCCCGGGACTAGCGGGTTCCTCCTCTACGAGCAGTACTTC
TRBJ1-2,.,.,TRBV12-3/TRBV12-4,CASTRVGFYGYTF,TGTGCCAGCACCCGTGTGGGGTTCTATGGCTACACCTTC
TRBJ2-5,TRBD2,.,TRBV15,CATSSPGGLAGLTQYF,TGTGCCACCAGCAGCCCAGGGGGACTAGCGGGACTCACCCAGTACTTC
TRBJ1-3,.,few,TRBV20-1,CSARSGVSGNTIYF,TGCAGTGCTAGAAGTGGGGTTTCTGGAAACACCATATATTTT
TRBJ2-5,TRBD2,few,TRBV9,CASSYGGTIQETQYF,TGTGCCAGCAGCTACGGGGGGACTATTCAAGAGACCCAGTACTTC
TRBJ2-6,.,many,TRBV28,CASSLGQSGANVLTF,TGTGCCAGCAGTTTAGGGCAGTCCGGGGCCAACGTCCTGACTTTC